These 18 T cell receptor beta chains share one sample of origin, sequenced in a study of blood T cell repertoires in COVID-19. Clones were sequenced by immunoSEQ multiplex PCR, and TCRdb holds only the in-frame ones, with some missing. This repertoire shows 200,000 or so clones, about 82% found once; its top ten account for approximately 0.99%. Sequenced sample: peripheral blood. The source is a man in his 60s with COVID-19, enrolled during active disease.

V gene TRBV7-3 combines with J gene TRBJ2-2; 7 nucleotides match TRBD1. V trimming: 5 bases; J trimming: 0 bases; junction bases outside the gene matches: 3. Germline V lookup: CDR1 SGHTA, CDR2 FQGTGA. The CDR3 spans 15 residues. The CDR3 region is CASSPGQPNTGELFF. In DNA, the CDR3 is TGTGCCAGCAGCCCGGGACAGCCGAACACCGGGGAGCTGTTTTTT. Full variable domain (outside the CDR3, taken from reference TRBV7-3 and TRBJ2-2): GAGVSQTPSNKVTEKGKYVELRCDPISGHTALYWYRQSLGQGPEFLIYFQGTGAADDSGLPNDRFFAVRPEGSVSTLKIQRTERGDSAVYLCASSPGQPNTGELFFGEGSRLTVL.

The chain links TRBV5-4 to TRBJ2-2; 7 bases fit TRBD1. CDR1 SGHNT and CDR2 YYREEE come from the germline V gene (reference sequence). The CDR3 is 15 residues long. V dropped 3 bases and J dropped 1; count of bases not matched to a gene: 3. The CDR3 protein is CASSYGDRNTGELFF. The CDR3 bases are TGTGCCAGCAGCTACGGGGACAGGAACACCGGGGAGCTGTTTTTT.

This chain uses TRBV7-2 with TRBJ1-5, with 7 bases lining up with TRBD1. Germline V gene sequence: CDR1 SGHTA, CDR2 FQGNSA. This CDR3 spans 13 amino acids. With 3 bases clipped from V and 5 bases from J, the junction kept 1 base outside the gene matches. The CDR3 nucleotides are TGTGCCAGCAGCTTCAGGGGGGATCAGCCCCAGCATTTT. Encoded protein: CASSFRGDQPQHF.

The rearrangement uses TRBV11-2 and TRBJ1-2; TRBD1 might be the D (5 bases). CDR3 length: 12 amino acids. The V gene lost 4 bases and the J gene lost 7 bases, with 10 bases spanning the gap. From germline, CDR1 is SGHAT and CDR2 FQNNGV. For the CDR3, the DNA is TGTGCCAGCAGCTCGACAGTTGGTGGCTACACCTTC. Protein sequence: CASSSTVGGYTF.

Details on this clone: Other DNA sequences in this sample translate to the same CDR3. V and J are TRBV3-1 (or the pseudogene TRBV3-2) and TRBJ1-5; D gene uncertain. The V end was cut by 1 base, the J end by 0 bases, with 7 bases between. The CDR3 is 15 residues long. Per germline, CDR1 LGHDT and CDR2 YNNKEL (reference sequence). In DNA, the CDR3 is TGTGCCAGCAGCCAAGGGAGTTATAGCAATCAGCCCCAGCATTTT. This translates into CASSQGSYSNQPQHF.

The chain uses TRBV10-3 and TRBJ1-6; 7 bases map to TRBD1. The CDR3 is 15 amino acids. Unmatched junction bases numbered 9, after V lost 3 bases and J lost 10 bases. The germline V gene encodes CDR1 ENHRY and CDR2 SYGVKD. The CDR3 is CAISEEQGKESPLHF. CDR3 bases: TGTGCCATCAGTGAAGAACAGGGGAAAGAGTCACCCCTCCACTTT.

V and J are TRBV7-9 and TRBJ2-6; 7 positions agree with TRBD1. This CDR3 spans 19 amino acids. V was clipped by 5 bases and J by 0 bases; unmatched bases: 13. Germline CDR1 is SEHNR and CDR2 is FQNEAQ (reference sequence). CDR3 sequence: CASSPPVQGEYSGANVLTF. CDR3 DNA sequence: TGTGCCAGCAGCCCTCCGGTGCAGGGGGAATACTCTGGGGCCAACGTCCTGACTTTC.

J is TRBJ1-4 and V is TRBV5-1, with D uncertain. V gave up 0 bases and J gave up 0 bases, with 6 bases separating them. From germline, CDR1 is SGHRS and CDR2 YFSETQ. The CDR3 extends over 15 amino acids. The CDR3 loop reads CASSLGQSTNEKLFF. The CDR3 DNA is TGCGCCAGCAGCTTGGGACAATCAACTAATGAAAAACTGTTTTTT.

This chain links TRBV28 with TRBJ2-1, with 9 bases that match TRBD2. Germline CDR1 and CDR2: MDHEN and SYDVKM. Germline trimming cut 3 bases from V and 5 bases from J; bases unmatched to any gene: 5. The CDR3 consists of 15 residues. The CDR3 DNA reads TGTGCCAGCAGTTTCGGTCTAGCGGGGAACAATGAGCAGTTCTTC. Protein product: CASSFGLAGNNEQFF.

V and J are TRBV6-2 or TRBV6-3 and TRBJ1-2; D possibly corresponds to TRBD1 (5 bases). Germline CDR1 is MNHEY and CDR2 is SVGEGT. V gave up 2 bases and J gave up 6 bases, with 31 bases separating them. The CDR3 runs 20 residues. In DNA, the CDR3 is TGTGCCAGCAGTTACCAGTCCCGTCCAGGAGGGCGGGCCGGGGGTAATGGCTACACCTTC. Protein sequence: CASSYQSRPGGRAGGNGYTF.

The CDR3 nucleotides read TGTGCCAGCAGTTACCGGGACAGCACTGAAGCTTTCTTT. Translated, it gives CASSYRDSTEAFF. The V gene is TRBV6-2 or TRBV6-3, the J gene TRBJ1-1; 7 nucleotides line up with TRBD1. This CDR3 is 13 amino acids long. Germline assignment: CDR1 MNHEY and CDR2 SVGEGT. V was clipped by 2 bases and J by 4 bases; unmatched bases: 1.

The chain recombines TRBV28 with TRBJ1-1, with 7 bases identical to TRBD1. CDR3 length: 13 amino acids. J gave up 6 bases and V 3 bases, and 4 bases lay outside the gene matches. Looked up from germline, CDR1 is MDHEN and CDR2 is SYDVKM. Here the CDR3 reads CASSFLGGPEAFF. The CDR3 coding sequence is TGTGCCAGCAGTTTTTTAGGGGGCCCTGAAGCTTTCTTT.

The gene calls are TRBV13 and TRBJ2-2; no reliable D call. The germline V and J ends were trimmed by 3 bases and 4 bases, with 21 bases remaining between them. CDR3 length: 18 amino acids. The V gene's germline CDR1 is PRHDT and CDR2 FYEKMQ (reference sequence). CDR3 coding DNA: TGTGCCAGCAGCTTCCGGGTGATCAACGGAAGAGGCACCGGGGAGCTGTTTTTT. Translated: CASSFRVINGRGTGELFF.

V is TRBV7-7 and J is TRBJ2-3, with a tentative D call TRBD2 (6 bases). From germline, CDR1 is SSHAT and CDR2 FNYEAQ (reference sequence). The CDR3 covers 15 residues. The V end was cut by 2 bases, the J end by 0 bases, with 9 bases between. The DNA of the CDR3 is TGTGCCAGCAGCTTAAGCAGCGGGAGCACAGATACGCAGTATTTT. As protein: CASSLSSGSTDTQYF.

V usage is TRBV5-1 and J usage is TRBJ2-7, with D possibly being TRBD2 (5 bases). Germline CDR1 and CDR2: SGHRS and YFSETQ. CDR3 size: 14 residues. Trimming took 4 bases from V and 5 from J, leaving 16 bases between them. The DNA for the CDR3 is TGCGCCAGCAGCCTCTTTCACGAAGCGGACGAGCAGTACTTC. As protein: CASSLFHEADEQYF.

V and J are TRBV25-1 and TRBJ2-5, with D maybe TRBD1 (6 bases). V lost 6 bases and J lost 1, with 15 bases in between. From germline, CDR1 is MGHDK and CDR2 SYGVNS. This CDR3 contains 15 residues. CDR3 in amino acids: CASSGPYRAQETQYF. The CDR3 DNA reads as TGTGCCAGCAGCGGCCCCTACAGGGCCCAAGAGACCCAGTACTTC. The entire variable domain, with the rest obtained from reference TRBV25-1 and TRBJ2-5, is as follows: EADIYQTPRYLVIGTGKKITLECSQTMGHDKMYWYQQDPGMELHLIHYSYGVNSTEKGDLSSESTVSRIRTEHFPLTLESARPSHTSQYLCASSGPYRAQETQYFGPGTRLLVL.

This chain joins TRBV28 and TRBJ1-1, with TRBD1 as a possible D gene (6 bases). The CDR3 contains 15 residues. Germline values: CDR1 MDHEN, CDR2 SYDVKM. Trimming took 3 bases from V and 2 from J, leaving 13 bases between them. The CDR3, as DNA: TGTGCCAGCAGTTTTCCCAACAGGGCTAACACTGAAGCTTTCTTT. It is translated as CASSFPNRANTEAFF. Together with reference TRBV28 and TRBJ1-1, the CDR3 gives the full variable domain: DVKVTQSSRYLVKRTGEKVFLECVQDMDHENMFWYRQDPGLGLRLIYFSYDVKMKEKGDIPEGYSVSREKKERFSLILESASTNQTSMYLCASSFPNRANTEAFFGQGTRLTVV.

V is TRBV7-2 and J is TRBJ1-2, with TRBD1 matching 7 bases. The junction had 2 bases not matched to a gene; V was cut back by 3 bases and J by 7 bases. CDR3 length: 12 amino acids. Germline V CDR1 and CDR2: SGHTA, FQGNSA. CDR3 protein: CASSFPGGGYTF. The CDR3 DNA sequence: TGTGCCAGCAGCTTCCCAGGGGGTGGCTACACCTTC.